These T cell receptor beta chains were read from a single sample in a study of blood T cell repertoires in COVID-19. The data were produced by immunoSEQ multiplex PCR, yet TCRdb's version contains in-frame clones alone and is incomplete. This table holds 280,000 or so clones, about 85% found once. What was sequenced was peripheral blood. These receptors all stem from a human donor in a cohort sampled during active COVID-19. Each CDR3 is given without its conserved first and last residue. D genes are given only for firm matches. Size values are once, few and many counts, or a class for expanded clones, and some rows have none.

V gene	D gene	J gene	clone size	CDR3 protein
TRBV7-9	-	TRBJ2-3	-	ASSSQLDTQY
TRBV5-1	-	TRBJ2-7	-	ASSLARDVEQY
TRBV2	TRBD1	TRBJ2-1	-	ASSAPRTGIDRGEQF
TRBV6-5	-	TRBJ2-5	many	ASSPMWGQGETQY
TRBV2	-	TRBJ2-6	-	ASTGVVFGANVLT
TRBV20-1	TRBD2	TRBJ2-5	-	SASLAGRPETQY
TRBV5-1	-	TRBJ2-5	-	ASSSGRGGALGETQY
TRBV5-1	-	TRBJ1-4	-	ASSLGRREKLF
TRBV18	TRBD2	TRBJ2-3	-	ATGTSSTHADTQY
TRBV28	-	TRBJ2-1	-	ASRLGLGEQF
TRBV27	-	TRBJ1-2	-	ASSLREGYGYT
TRBV5-4	-	TRBJ2-7	-	ASSLGVADYEQY
TRBV27	-	TRBJ1-2	-	ASSLGRSGYGYT
TRBV11-2	TRBD2	TRBJ2-3	-	ASSLLVLAGAGDTQY
TRBV4-3	TRBD2	TRBJ2-5	-	ASSQEFGQRGEQETQY